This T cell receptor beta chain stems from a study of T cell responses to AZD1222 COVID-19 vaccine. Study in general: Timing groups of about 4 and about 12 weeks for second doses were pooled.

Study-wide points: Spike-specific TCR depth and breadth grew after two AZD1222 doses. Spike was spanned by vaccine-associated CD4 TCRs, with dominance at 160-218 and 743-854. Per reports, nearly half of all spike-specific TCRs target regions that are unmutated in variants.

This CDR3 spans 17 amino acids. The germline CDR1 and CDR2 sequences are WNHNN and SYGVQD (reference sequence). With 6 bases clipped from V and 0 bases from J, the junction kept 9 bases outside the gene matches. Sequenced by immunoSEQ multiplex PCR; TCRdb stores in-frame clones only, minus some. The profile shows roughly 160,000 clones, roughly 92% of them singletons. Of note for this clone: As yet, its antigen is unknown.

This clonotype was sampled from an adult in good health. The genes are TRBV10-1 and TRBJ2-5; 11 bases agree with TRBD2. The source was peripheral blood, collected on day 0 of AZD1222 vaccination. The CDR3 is CASSGGTSGPHQETQYF. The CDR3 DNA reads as TGCGCCAGCAGCGGAGGGACTAGCGGACCCCACCAAGAGACCCAGTACTTC.